One and the same sample provided the 21 T cell receptor beta chains below, sequenced in a study of cytomegalovirus exposure and HLA in healthy donors. TCRdb's copy holds only in-frame clones and misses some; the assay was immunoSEQ multiplex PCR. Among fewer than 400,000 clones listed, roughly 87% were seen once. The sample was PBMCs. The receptors stem from a man under 40 in good health and CMV-seronegative.

V usage is TRBV2 and J usage is TRBJ2-1; 7 bases align to TRBD1. Germline V gene sequence: CDR1 SNHLY, CDR2 FYNNEI. V was clipped by 8 bases and J by 2 bases; unmatched bases: 12. This CDR3 has 16 amino acids. The CDR3, as DNA: TGTGCCAGCTGCTGGGACAGCGGTGGACCCTACAATGAGCAGTTCTTC. Encoded protein: CASCWDSGGPYNEQFF.

The chain joins TRBV2 to TRBJ2-1; tentative D call: TRBD2 (5 bases). V dropped 3 bases and J dropped 8 bases, with 17 bases sitting between them. Per the germline V gene, CDR1 is SNHLY and CDR2 is FYNNEI. The CDR3 runs 15 residues. The CDR3 is CASSDYNLAADEQFF. The CDR3 DNA follows: TGTGCCAGCAGTGACTACAACCTAGCCGCGGATGAGCAGTTCTTC.

This chain joins TRBV27 and TRBJ2-1, with a weak D call TRBD1 (5 bases). CDR1 and CDR2 from the germline V gene are MNHEY and SMNVEV (reference sequence). V lost 7 bases to trimming and J lost 12 bases, with 22 bases between them. The CDR3 runs to 14 residues. The CDR3 sequence: CASIHSQGQGRQFF. CDR3 bases: TGTGCCAGCATTCACTCTCAAGGTCAGGGTAGGCAGTTCTTC.

The rearrangement joins TRBV4-1 to TRBJ1-2, with D possibly matching TRBD1 (5 bases). Germline V gives CDR1 MGHRA, CDR2 YSYEKL. V was pared by 4 bases and J by 4 bases, with 13 bases between. This CDR3 region has 14 residues. In nucleotides, the CDR3 is TGCGCCAGCAGCCCGTCAACAGGATCCTATGGCTACACCTTC. Translated: CASSPSTGSYGYTF.

The gene calls are TRBV5-1 and TRBJ1-2, with TRBD1 matching 9 bases. The CDR3 loop spans 15 amino acids. V lost 4 bases, J lost 4 bases, and 8 bases stayed unmatched. Per the germline V gene, CDR1 is SGHRS and CDR2 is YFSETQ. CDR3 sequence: CASSLGQGPSYGYTF. The CDR3 DNA sequence: TGCGCCAGCAGCCTGGGACAGGGACCTTCCTATGGCTACACCTTC.

As for this clone: This sample also contains other DNA sequences that code for the same CDR3. The V gene is TRBV6-5, the J gene TRBJ1-1; TRBD1 aligns across 8 bases. Losses at the gene ends were 3 bases for V and 4 bases for J; bases not matched to a gene: 1. From germline, CDR1 is MNHEY and CDR2 SVGAGI. CDR3 length equals 13 residues. CDR3 sequence (DNA): TGTGCCAGCAGTTATGACAGGGGCACTGAAGCTTTCTTT. This gives the protein CASSYDRGTEAFF.

The chain carries TRBV11-2 and TRBJ1-2; the D is unclear. V was pared by 1 base and J by 0 bases, with 6 bases between. In germline, CDR1 is SGHAT, CDR2 FQNNGV. The CDR3 has 14 residues. Here the CDR3 reads CASSLGTTNYGYTF. DNA for the CDR3: TGTGCCAGCAGCTTAGGGACTACTAACTATGGCTACACCTTC. Supplemented by reference TRBV11-2 and TRBJ1-2, the full variable domain reads EAGVAQSPRYKIIEKRQSVAFWCNPISGHATLYWYQQILGQGPKLLIQFQNNGVVDDSQLPKDRFSAERLKGVDSTLKIQPAKLEDSAVYLCASSLGTTNYGYTFGSGTRLTVV.

CDR3 sequence (DNA): TGTGCCAGCAGTGAACTAGCGGGGGGGTACAATGAGCAGTTCTTC. As protein: CASSELAGGYNEQFF. This chain uses TRBV6-1 with TRBJ2-1; 12 nucleotides align to TRBD2. After removal of 2 bases from V and 4 bases from J, the junction contained 0 bases not matched to a gene. The CDR3 consists of 15 residues. The germline gives CDR1 MNHNS, CDR2 SASEGT.

The rearrangement joins TRBV5-6 to TRBJ2-7; the match to TRBD2 covers 11 bases. Per germline, CDR1 SGHDT and CDR2 YYEEEE. The ends lost 4 bases at V and 7 bases at J; junction bases unmatched: 7. The CDR3 extends over 14 amino acids. The CDR3 DNA follows: TGTGCCAGCAGCCCACTAGCGGGGGTAGGGGAGCAGTACTTC. Residues: CASSPLAGVGEQYF.

The chain employs TRBV14 and TRBJ2-3, with D maybe TRBD2 (5 bases). V lost 1 base and J lost 6, with 14 bases in between. The germline gives CDR1 SGHDN, CDR2 FVKESK. This CDR3 has 15 amino acids. The CDR3: CASSQGLGSGDTQYF. The DNA for the CDR3 is TGTGCCAGCAGCCAAGGATTGGGTTCGGGGGATACGCAGTATTTT.

The chain couples TRBV5-1 to TRBJ1-1; 9 bases map to TRBD1. The CDR3 totals 16 residues. Germline CDR1 and CDR2: SGHRS and YFSETQ. V was pared by 0 bases and J by 11 bases, with 14 bases of the junction left unmatched. The CDR3 sequence: CASSLVNSNRGRDAFF. Here the CDR3 DNA reads TGCGCCAGCAGCTTGGTAAACTCCAACAGGGGGCGCGACGCTTTCTTT.

The rearrangement links TRBV7-9 to TRBJ2-7; 12 bases are a match to TRBD1. The CDR3 length is 15 residues. In germline, CDR1 is SEHNR, CDR2 FQNEAQ (reference sequence). V dropped 6 bases and J dropped 1; count of bases not matched to a gene: 4. This CDR3 is CASRGTGGPSYEQYF. CDR3 sequence (DNA): TGTGCCAGCAGGGGGACAGGGGGCCCTTCCTACGAGCAGTACTTC.

This clone was seen only a few times. The chain is built from TRBV27 and TRBJ2-7; tentatively, D is TRBD1 (5 bases). Germline CDR1 reads MNHEY; CDR2 reads SMNVEV (reference sequence). The CDR3 spans 13 residues. Trimming stripped 8 bases from V and 3 bases from J, with 14 bases between. Here the CDR3 DNA reads TGTGCCAGCTCCCCAGGGCTGGGCTACGAGCAGTACTTC. Amino acid sequence: CASSPGLGYEQYF.

The DNA of the CDR3 is TGTGCCAGCAGCCCAAGGACTAGCGGGGGGTCGAACACCGGGGAGCTGTTTTTT. It is translated as CASSPRTSGGSNTGELFF. The J gene is TRBJ2-2, the V gene TRBV11-2; 14 bases fit TRBD2. The trim removed 5 bases at V and 0 bases at J, leaving 5 bases unmatched. The CDR3 covers 18 residues. The germline V gene has CDR1 SGHAT and CDR2 FQNNGV.

The rearrangement uses TRBV6-6 and TRBJ1-2, with D perhaps TRBD1 (6 bases). The V and J ends lost 7 bases and 0 bases respectively, with 12 bases between them. The CDR3 is 14 amino acids. Germline loops: CDR1 MNHNY, CDR2 SVGAGI (reference sequence). Here the CDR3 DNA reads TGTGCCAGCACCCCGGACAGTCCTAACTATGGCTACACCTTC. Translated, it gives CASTPDSPNYGYTF.

The chain couples TRBV5-6 to TRBJ2-7, with D perhaps TRBD1 (6 bases). Per the germline V gene, CDR1 is SGHDT and CDR2 is YYEEEE. Trimming took 4 bases from V and 2 from J, leaving 13 bases between them. The CDR3 has 14 amino acids. The CDR3 DNA reads as TGTGCCAGCAGCCTACCGGACAGTCCCTACGAGCAGTACTTC. It codes for CASSLPDSPYEQYF.

This clone appeared a few times. J is TRBJ1-5 and V is TRBV30; D remains ambiguous. The CDR3 loop spans 12 amino acids. V was cut by 5 bases and J by 7 bases, with 12 bases left in between. Germline CDR1 reads GTSNPN; CDR2 reads SVGIG (reference sequence). The CDR3 DNA follows: TGTGCCTGGGGTATCTTGGGCCAGCCCCAGCATTTT. Amino acid sequence: CAWGILGQPQHF.

This chain connects TRBV6-1 to TRBJ2-3; possible D gene TRBD1, 6 bases. The CDR3 is made up of 14 amino acids. Germline V gene data show CDR1 as MNHNS and CDR2 as SASEGT. The V end was cut by 6 bases, the J end by 2 bases, with 12 bases between. The DNA for the CDR3 is TGTGCCAGCAGCGGCCGGGACACCACAGATACGCAGTATTTT. Amino acid sequence: CASSGRDTTDTQYF.

This clone was found once. CDR3 sequence reads: CASTMQRMSNQPQHF. CDR3 bases: TGTGCCAGCACGATGCAGCGTATGAGCAATCAGCCCCAGCATTTT. The genes are TRBV2 and TRBJ1-5, with no clear D. From germline, CDR1 is SNHLY and CDR2 FYNNEI. CDR3 length equals 15 residues. V was pared by 7 bases and J by 1 base, with 14 bases between.

V and J are TRBV18 and TRBJ1-1; 8 nucleotides line up with TRBD1. The length of the CDR3 is 14 residues. Germline CDR1 is KGHSH and CDR2 is LQKENI. V was pared by 3 bases and J by 3 bases, with 3 bases of the junction left unmatched. CDR3 region: CASSPRTGHTEAFF. The DNA of the CDR3 is TGTGCCAGCTCACCTAGGACAGGGCACACTGAAGCTTTCTTT.

The chain links TRBV6-5 to TRBJ2-2; TRBD1 matches 7 bases. CDR3 length: 15 amino acids. J lost 6 bases, V lost 0 bases, and 4 bases had no gene match. Germline V gene sequence: CDR1 MNHEY, CDR2 SVGAGI. The CDR3 loop reads CASSYSQGVAGELFF. The CDR3 bases are TGTGCCAGCAGTTACTCTCAGGGGGTCGCCGGGGAGCTGTTTTTT.